This TCR beta chain was profiled in a study of cytomegalovirus exposure and HLA in healthy donors. PCR was performed using 60 Vbeta and 13 Jbeta primers. Data came from immunoSEQ multiplex PCR; TCRdb stores just in-frame clones and leaves some out. The table includes 120,000 or so clones, 74% detected once. CDR1 and CDR2 from the germline V gene are SGHVS and FNYEAQ. Trimming took 2 bases from V and 6 from J, leaving 20 bases between them. The CDR3 covers 16 residues. This receptor was taken from a middle-aged man in good health and CMV-seropositive. This chain uses TRBV7-6 with TRBJ2-7, with D possibly being TRBD1 (5 bases). The sample was PBMCs. CDR3 amino acids: CASSLTGRSGLGEQYF. CDR3 nucleotides: TGTGCCAGCAGCTTAACAGGCCGATCTGGCTTAGGCGAGCAGTACTTC. Full variable domain (rest looked up from reference TRBV7-6 and TRBJ2-7): GAGVSQSPRYKVTKRGQDVALRCDPISGHVSLYWYRQALGQGPEFLTYFNYEAQQDKSGLPNDRFSAERPEGSISTLTIQRTEQRDSAMYRCASSLTGRSGLGEQYFGPGTRLTVT.